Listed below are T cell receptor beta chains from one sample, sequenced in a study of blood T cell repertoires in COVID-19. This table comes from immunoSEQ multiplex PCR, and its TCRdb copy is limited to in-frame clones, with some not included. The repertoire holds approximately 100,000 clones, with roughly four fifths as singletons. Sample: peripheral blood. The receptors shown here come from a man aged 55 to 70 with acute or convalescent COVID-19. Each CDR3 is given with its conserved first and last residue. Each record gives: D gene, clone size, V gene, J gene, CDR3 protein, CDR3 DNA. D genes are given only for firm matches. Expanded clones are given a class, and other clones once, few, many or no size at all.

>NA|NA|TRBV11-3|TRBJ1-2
CASSSGREYGYTF
TGTGCCAGCAGCTCGGGCAGGGAATATGGCTACACCTTC
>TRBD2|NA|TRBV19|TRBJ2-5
CASSGGAMETQYF
TGTGCCAGTAGCGGGGGGGCTATGGAGACCCAGTACTTC
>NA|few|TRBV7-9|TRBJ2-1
CASSLALRYNEQFF
TGTGCCAGCAGCTTAGCCCTCCGCTACAATGAGCAGTTCTTC
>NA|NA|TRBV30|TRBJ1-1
CAWTGGRTEAFF
TGTGCCTGGACGGGGGGGCGCACTGAAGCTTTCTTT
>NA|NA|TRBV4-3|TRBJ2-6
CASSLRESGANVLTF
TGCGCCAGCAGCCTCCGAGAGTCTGGGGCCAACGTCCTGACTTTC
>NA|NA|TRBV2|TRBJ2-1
CASRESGNEQFF
TGTGCCAGCAGGGAATCGGGCAATGAGCAGTTCTTC
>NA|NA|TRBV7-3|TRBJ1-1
CASREGGTTSSFF
TGTGCCAGCAGGGAAGGGGGGACTACAAGTTCTTTCTTT
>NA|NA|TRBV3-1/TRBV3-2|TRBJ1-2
CASSQELRYGYTF
TGTGCCAGCAGCCAAGAACTGAGGTATGGCTACACCTTC
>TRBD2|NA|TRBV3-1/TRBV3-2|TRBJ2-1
CASSQDTGLAGNEQFF
TGTGCCAGCAGCCAAGATACCGGACTAGCAGGAAATGAGCAGTTCTTC
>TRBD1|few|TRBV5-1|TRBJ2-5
CASSLRQGAETQYF
TGCGCCAGCAGCCTCCGACAGGGGGCCGAGACCCAGTACTTC
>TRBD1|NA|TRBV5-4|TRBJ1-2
CASSPTGNYGYTF
TGTGCCAGCAGCCCGACAGGGAACTATGGCTACACCTTC
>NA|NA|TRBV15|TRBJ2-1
CATSRALTEQFF
TGTGCCACCAGCAGAGCCCTTACAGAGCAGTTCTTC
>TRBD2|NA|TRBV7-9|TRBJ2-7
CASSLALPTGLAGAYEQYF
TGTGCCAGCAGCTTAGCGCTTCCGACGGGACTAGCGGGAGCCTACGAGCAGTACTTC
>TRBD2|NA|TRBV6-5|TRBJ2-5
CASSRGLAGLHQYF
TGTGCCAGCAGTAGGGGACTAGCGGGCCTTCACCAGTACTTC
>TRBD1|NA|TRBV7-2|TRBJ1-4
CASSIQGNEKLFF
TGTGCCAGCAGTATACAGGGGAATGAAAAACTGTTTTTT